Given below is one T cell receptor (beta chain) in context. Its antigen is still unknown. These data come from a study of T cell responses to AZD1222 COVID-19 vaccine. TCRdb's copy holds only in-frame clones and misses some; the assay was immunoSEQ multiplex PCR. The data hold some 150,000 clones, with 80% to 90% observed a single time. V shed 3 bases, J shed 8 bases, and the junction held 12 bases outside the gene matches. Germline V gene data show CDR1 as KGHDR and CDR2 as SFDVKD. The CDR3 has 17 residues. Study conclusions and caveats: Seropositivity was recorded at baseline in only a handful of AZD1222 recipients.

The receptor was derived from an adult who had recovered from COVID-19. The genes are TRBV24-1 and TRBJ1-4; the match to TRBD1 covers 9 bases. This material consisted of peripheral blood, taken after recovery from COVID-19. The CDR3 here is CATSDPAVGQGKEKLFF. The CDR3 DNA reads as TGTGCCACCAGTGATCCGGCCGTCGGACAGGGGAAAGAAAAACTGTTTTTT.